This T cell receptor beta chain is drawn from a study of cytotoxic CD8 clonotypes in ibrutinib-treated CLL. Study-level information: Mean yields were about 260,000 productive templates and 90,000 or so productive rearrangements per sample.

Measured with immunoSEQ multiplex PCR; TCRdb has only the in-frame clones, and not every one. Of hundreds of thousands of clones detected, roughly 79% appear once; the ten largest clones hold roughly 7%. Per germline, CDR1 SGDLS and CDR2 YYNGEE. The CDR3 is made up of 12 amino acids. V was trimmed by 0 bases and J by 5 bases, leaving 5 bases between them. Findings and limits, study-wide: Clonality at baseline surpassed age-matched healthy donors and tracked circulating CD8+ T-cell counts. Under treatment, the uncommon public clonotypes either contracted or remained stable. Sustained-remission patients were sampled at one set of times and progressing patients at different ones.

Regarding this clone: Its antigen is as yet unknown. Other DNA sequences in this sample translate to the same CDR3.

The receptor was derived from a human donor with chronic lymphocytic leukemia. The sample here was PBMCs, taken before ibrutinib treatment. The chain carries TRBV9 and TRBJ2-5; D unclear. The DNA of the CDR3 is TGTGCCAGCAGCGTAGTGGGGGAGACCCAGTACTTC. It codes for CASSVVGETQYF.